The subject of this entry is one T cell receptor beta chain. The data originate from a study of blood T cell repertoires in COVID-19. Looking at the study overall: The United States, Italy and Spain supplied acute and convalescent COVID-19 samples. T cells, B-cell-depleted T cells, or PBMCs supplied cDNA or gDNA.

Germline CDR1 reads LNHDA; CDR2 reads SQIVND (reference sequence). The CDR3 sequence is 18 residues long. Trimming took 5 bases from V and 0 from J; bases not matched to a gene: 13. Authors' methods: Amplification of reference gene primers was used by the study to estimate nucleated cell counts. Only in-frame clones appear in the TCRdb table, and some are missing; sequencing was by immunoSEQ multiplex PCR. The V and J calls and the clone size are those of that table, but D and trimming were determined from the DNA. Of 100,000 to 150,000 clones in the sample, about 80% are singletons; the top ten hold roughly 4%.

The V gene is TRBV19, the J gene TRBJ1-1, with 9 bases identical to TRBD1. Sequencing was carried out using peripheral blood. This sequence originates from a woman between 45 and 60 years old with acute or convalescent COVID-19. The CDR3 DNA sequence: TGTGCCAGTAGTGCGGCCTCGGGACAGGGATCTATGAACACTGAAGCTTTCTTT. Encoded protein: CASSAASGQGSMNTEAFF.